These 19 T cell receptor beta chains came from one sample sequenced in a study of blood T cells in healthy people across ages. The use of a sample-barcoded 5' primer and a J-beta primer mix characterized a second PCR of roughly 6 to 11 cycles. TCRdb used MiXCR to reprocess the 5' RACE reads, holding one entry per CDR3 protein. This repertoire shows 730,000 or so distinct CDR3 sequences, approximately 39% found once; its top ten account for more than 20%. Material for sequencing was blood. The receptor set was obtained from a woman aged 55-70 years in good health.

This rearrangement joins TRBV5-1 to TRBJ1-6; D ambiguous. The CDR3 length is 16 residues. Trimming removed 2 bases at V and 0 bases at J, with 9 bases between. CDR1 SGHRS and CDR2 YFSETQ come from the germline V gene. CDR3 coding DNA: TGCGCCAGCAGCTTCGGACCCCCCTCCTATAATTCACCCCTCCACTTT. The encoded protein is CASSFGPPSYNSPLHF.

As concerns this clonotype: Its ends do not fully match the called genes, so a read error is possible. The chain has TRBV12-3 or TRBV12-4 and TRBJ1-2; D unclear. The CDR3 totals 13 residues. The CDR3 reads CACSFSSIDGYTF. In DNA form, the CDR3 reads TGTGCCTGCAGTTTCAGCTCAATAGATGGCTACACCTTC.

The chain's CDR3 is CAISESAGGSYEQYF. The CDR3 DNA follows: TGTGCCATCAGTGAATCAGCGGGGGGCTCCTACGAGCAGTACTTC. The rearrangement links TRBV10-3 to TRBJ2-7, with 9 bases that match TRBD2. The CDR3 consists of 15 residues. The ends lost 3 bases at V and 0 bases at J; junction bases unmatched: 3. Germline V lookup: CDR1 ENHRY, CDR2 SYGVKD.

This clonotype was detected a few times. The CDR3 DNA follows: TGCAGTGCTAGAGGCGGACTAGCGGGGCTCCAAGAGACCCAGTACTTC. It translates to CSARGGLAGLQETQYF. This chain connects TRBV20-1 to TRBJ2-5, with 12 bases fitting TRBD2. Germline values: CDR1 DFQATT, CDR2 SNEGSKA (reference sequence). The CDR3 loop spans 16 amino acids. The junction had 4 bases not matched to a gene; V was cut back by 1 base and J by 1 base.

This clonotype has only a few counts. The J gene is TRBJ2-4, the V gene TRBV5-1, with D maybe TRBD1 (6 bases). The J call may be faulty, since TRBJ2-7 better matches the DNA end. The germline CDR1 and CDR2 sequences are SGHRS and YFSETQ. CDR3 length equals 16 residues. CDR3 protein: CASSLSRQALGYEQYF. CDR3 bases: TGCGCCAGCAGCCTATCACGACAGGCACTCGGCTACGAGCAGTACTTC.

CDR3 sequence reads: CASSQFNGRATDTQYF. Here the CDR3 DNA reads TGTGCCAGCAGCCAATTTAACGGGAGGGCGACAGATACGCAGTATTTT. The chain employs TRBV3-1 and TRBJ2-3, with 8 positions matching TRBD2. CDR1 and CDR2 from the germline V gene are LGHDT and YNNKEL (reference sequence). This CDR3 has 16 amino acids. J was trimmed by 3 bases and V by 2 bases; bases with no gene match: 7.

A remark on this clonotype: It may be a read error: a sequence one base away is much more abundant. The chain has TRBV20-1 and TRBJ2-2; a possible D gene is TRBD2 (6 bases). The germline V gene encodes CDR1 DFQATT and CDR2 SNEGSKA (reference sequence). With 0 bases removed from V and 3 bases from J, the gap between germline ends came to 11 bases. The CDR3 sequence is 15 residues long. CDR3 DNA sequence: TGCAGTGCTAGAGACTGGAGGGTAGACACCGGGGAGCTGTTTTTT. Encoded protein: CSARDWRVDTGELFF.

J is TRBJ2-4 and V is TRBV20-1; TRBD2 matches at 11 bases. The DNA matches TRBJ2-7 better at its end, which makes the J call doubtful. CDR1 DFQATT and CDR2 SNEGSKA come from the germline V gene (reference sequence). The CDR3 runs to 14 residues. CDR3 in DNA: TGCAGTGCTCGGCTTACTAGCGGGGGCGACGAGCAGTACTTC. This sequence encodes CSARLTSGGDEQYF.

In this sample, this clonotype turned up once. A much larger clonotype is one base distant, so this may be a read error. V is TRBV20-1 and J is TRBJ2-4, with D perhaps TRBD2 (5 bases). Judging by the DNA end, TRBJ2-7 fits better; the J call may be wrong. This CDR3 is built from 11 residues. Per germline, CDR1 DFQATT and CDR2 SNEGSKA (reference sequence). CDR3 residues: CSARQRDEQYF. For the CDR3, the DNA is TGCAGTGCTAGACAGAGGGACGAGCAGTACTTC.

This clonotype showed up just a few times. The chain is built from TRBV5-1 and TRBJ2-5; 8 bases fit TRBD1. Germline CDR1 is SGHRS and CDR2 is YFSETQ. V lost 4 bases to trimming and J lost 1 base; unmatched junction nucleotides: 9. This CDR3 has 16 residues. The DNA of the CDR3 is TGCGCCAGCAGCAAAATCTCGGGACAGGCCCAAGAGACCCAGTACTTC. Translation: CASSKISGQAQETQYF.

This chain links TRBV12-3 or TRBV12-4 with TRBJ2-5; D might be TRBD1 or TRBD2, each matching 6 bases. CDR3 size: 14 residues. The V and J ends lost 4 bases and 2 bases respectively, with 11 bases between them. The CDR3 here is CASSWGASQETQYF. The CDR3 nucleotides are TGTGCCAGCAGTTGGGGGGCCTCACAAGAGACCCAGTACTTC.

The V call is TRBV28, the J call TRBJ2-1; 8 positions match TRBD2. CDR1 is MDHEN and CDR2 is SYDVKM in the germline V gene. The V and J ends lost 4 bases and 9 bases, in that order; junction bases with no gene match: 8. The CDR3 length is 14 residues. The CDR3 reads CASSSLPGLGEQFF. In DNA, the CDR3 is TGTGCCAGCAGTTCTCTACCGGGACTAGGTGAGCAGTTCTTC.

The sample holds one count of this clonotype. A read error may produce the germline difference seen at one junction end. The rearrangement links TRBV3-1 to TRBJ1-2; 8 positions match TRBD1. CDR1 is LGHDT, CDR2 YNNKEL, per germline (reference sequence). This CDR3 spans 16 amino acids. CDR3 DNA: TGTGCCAGCAGCCAAGCCGGGACAGGCCTTAACGATGGCTACACCTTC. It specifies CASSQAGTGLNDGYTF. Full variable domain (outside the CDR3, taken from reference TRBV3-1 and TRBJ1-2): DTAVSQTPKYLVTQMGNDKSIKCEQNLGHDTMYWYKQDSKKFLKIMFSYNNKELIINETVPNRFSPKSPDKAHLNLHINSLELGDSAVYFCASSQAGTGLNDGYTFGSGTRLTVV.

This clonotype was seen at least ten times. The rearrangement uses TRBV3-1 and TRBJ2-7; D unresolved. Germline CDR1 LGHDT, CDR2 YNNKEL (reference sequence). This CDR3 has 14 amino acids. The V and J ends lost 1 base and 5 bases respectively, with 12 bases between them. The CDR3 region has the DNA TGTGCCAGCAGCCAAGGCTCCCTTCTCCACGAGCAGTACTTC. Translating it yields CASSQGSLLHEQYF.

The chain combines TRBV10-1 with TRBJ2-7; D uncertain. Germline CDR1 and CDR2: WNHNN and SYGVQD (reference sequence). The ends were cut back, 6 bases at V and 2 bases at J, with 11 bases in the middle. The CDR3 spans 13 residues. As DNA, the CDR3 is TGCGCCAGCAGCGCCGCCGCCGCCTACGAGCAGTACTTC. This encodes CASSAAAAYEQYF.

The chain joins TRBV3-1 to TRBJ2-7, with 11 bases lining up with TRBD2. The CDR3 totals 18 residues. V was pared by 4 bases and J by 3 bases, with 14 bases of the junction left unmatched. Germline CDR1 is LGHDT and CDR2 is YNNKEL (reference sequence). The CDR3 region has the DNA TGTGCCAGCAGCCTGCAGACTAGCGGGATAGGAGGTATCTACGAGCAGTACTTC. Amino acid sequence: CASSLQTSGIGGIYEQYF.

This clonotype was observed a handful of times. V is TRBV6-2 or TRBV6-3 and J is TRBJ1-2; possibly TRBD1 for D (5 bases). This CDR3 has 13 amino acids. Germline CDR1 MNHEY, CDR2 SVGEGT. V was cut by 2 bases and J by 5 bases, with 9 bases left in between. The CDR3 bases are TGTGCCAGCAGTTACGGGGCGCGGTATGGCTACACCTTC. Amino acids: CASSYGARYGYTF.

The chain joins TRBV12-3 or TRBV12-4 to TRBJ2-3; 8 nucleotides align to TRBD1. V was clipped by 3 bases and J by 6 bases; unmatched bases: 5. The CDR3 extends over 14 amino acids. CDR3 bases: TGTGCCAGCAGTTTCCGGCAGGGGGCTGATACGCAGTATTTT. The encoded protein is CASSFRQGADTQYF.

There are many counts of this clonotype. This chain links TRBV20-1 with TRBJ2-7, with TRBD2 as a possible D gene (6 bases). With 6 bases removed from V and 2 bases from J, the gap between germline ends came to 17 bases. The CDR3 extends over 14 amino acids. Germline lookup yields CDR1 DFQATT and CDR2 SNEGSKA (reference sequence). The CDR3 nucleotides read TGCAGTGCCACTTTCGGGAGTAGAACCTACGAGCAGTACTTC. It codes for CSATFGSRTYEQYF.